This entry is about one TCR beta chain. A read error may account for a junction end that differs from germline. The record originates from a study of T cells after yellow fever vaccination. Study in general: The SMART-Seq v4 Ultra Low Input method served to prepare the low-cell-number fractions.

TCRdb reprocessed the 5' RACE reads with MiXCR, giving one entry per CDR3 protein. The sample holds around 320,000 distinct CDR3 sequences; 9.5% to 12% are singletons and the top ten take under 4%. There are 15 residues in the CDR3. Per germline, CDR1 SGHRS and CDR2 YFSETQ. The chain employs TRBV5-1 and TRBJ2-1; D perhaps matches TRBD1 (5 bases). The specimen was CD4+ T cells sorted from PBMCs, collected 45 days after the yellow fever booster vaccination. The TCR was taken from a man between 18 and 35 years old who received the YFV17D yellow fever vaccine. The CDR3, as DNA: TGCGCCAGCAGCTTGGGGACATCCGTTTACAATGAGGAGTTCTTC. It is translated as CASSLGTSVYNEEFF.